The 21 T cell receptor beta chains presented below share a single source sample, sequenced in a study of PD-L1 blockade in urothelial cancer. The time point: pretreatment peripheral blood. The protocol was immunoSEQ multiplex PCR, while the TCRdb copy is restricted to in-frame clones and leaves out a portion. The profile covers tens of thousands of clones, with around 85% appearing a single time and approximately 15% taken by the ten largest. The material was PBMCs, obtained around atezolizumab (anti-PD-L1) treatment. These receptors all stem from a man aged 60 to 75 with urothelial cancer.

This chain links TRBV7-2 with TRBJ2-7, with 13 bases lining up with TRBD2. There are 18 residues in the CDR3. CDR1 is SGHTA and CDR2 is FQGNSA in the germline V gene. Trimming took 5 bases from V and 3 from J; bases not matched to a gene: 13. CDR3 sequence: CASSLTGTSGIKSYEQYF. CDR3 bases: TGTGCCAGCAGCCTAACTGGGACTAGCGGGATCAAGAGCTACGAGCAGTACTTC.

Here the CDR3 DNA reads TGCGCCAGCAGCGGGACAGGGAAAGATACGCAGTATTTT. This encodes CASSGTGKDTQYF. The V call is TRBV5-1, the J call TRBJ2-3; 9 nucleotides line up with TRBD1. Trimming cost V 4 bases and J 5 bases; bases outside gene matches: 2. This CDR3 comprises 13 residues. Germline loops: CDR1 SGHRS, CDR2 YFSETQ.

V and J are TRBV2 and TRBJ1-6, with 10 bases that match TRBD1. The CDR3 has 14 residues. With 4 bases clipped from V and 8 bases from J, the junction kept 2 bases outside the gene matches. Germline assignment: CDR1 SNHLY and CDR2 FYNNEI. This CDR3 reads CASSGDRGHSPLHF. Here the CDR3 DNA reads TGTGCCAGCAGTGGGGACAGGGGCCATTCACCCCTCCACTTT.

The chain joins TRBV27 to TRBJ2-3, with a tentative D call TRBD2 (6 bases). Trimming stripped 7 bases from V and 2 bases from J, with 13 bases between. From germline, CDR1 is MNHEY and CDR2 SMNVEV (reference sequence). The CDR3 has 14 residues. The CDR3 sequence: CASKLRRDTDTQYF. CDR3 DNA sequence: TGTGCCAGCAAACTTCGGAGGGACACAGATACGCAGTATTTT.

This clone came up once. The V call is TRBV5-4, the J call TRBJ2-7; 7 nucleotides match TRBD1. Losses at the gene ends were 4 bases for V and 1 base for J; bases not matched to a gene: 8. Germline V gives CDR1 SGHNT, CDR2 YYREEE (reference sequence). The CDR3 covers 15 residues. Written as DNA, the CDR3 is TGTGCCAGCAGCCGAGACAGGGTGGTGTCCTACGAGCAGTACTTC. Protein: CASSRDRVVSYEQYF.

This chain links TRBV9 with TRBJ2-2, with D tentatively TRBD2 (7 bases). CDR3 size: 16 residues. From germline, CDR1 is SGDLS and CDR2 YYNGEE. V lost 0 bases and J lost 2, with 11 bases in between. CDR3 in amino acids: CASSVAGGRNTGELFF. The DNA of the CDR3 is TGTGCCAGCAGCGTAGCGGGGGGCCGCAACACCGGGGAGCTGTTTTTT.

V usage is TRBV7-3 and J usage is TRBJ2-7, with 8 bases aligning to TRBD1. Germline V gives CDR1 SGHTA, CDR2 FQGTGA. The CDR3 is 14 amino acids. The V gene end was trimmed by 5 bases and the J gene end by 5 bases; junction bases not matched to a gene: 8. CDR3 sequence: CASSADRGRNEQYF. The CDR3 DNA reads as TGTGCCAGCAGCGCCGACAGGGGAAGGAACGAGCAGTACTTC.

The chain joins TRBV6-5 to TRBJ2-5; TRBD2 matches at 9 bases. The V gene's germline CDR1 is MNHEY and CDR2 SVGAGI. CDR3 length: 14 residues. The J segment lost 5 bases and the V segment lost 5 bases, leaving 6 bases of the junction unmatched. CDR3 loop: CASSGPSGRETQYF. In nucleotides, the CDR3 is TGTGCCAGCAGTGGCCCGAGCGGGAGGGAGACCCAGTACTTC.

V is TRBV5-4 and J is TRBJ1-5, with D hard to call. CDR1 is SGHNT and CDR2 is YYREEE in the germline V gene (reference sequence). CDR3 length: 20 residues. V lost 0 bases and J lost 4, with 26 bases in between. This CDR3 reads CASSLGLTFATDGLNQPQHF. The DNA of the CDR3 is TGTGCCAGCAGCTTGGGGTTGACCTTTGCGACGGACGGACTAAATCAGCCCCAGCATTTT.

DNA of the CDR3: TGTGCCAGTCTACCCGGAGGACAGGGAAACACCATATATTTT. Protein product: CASLPGGQGNTIYF. The chain is built from TRBV28 and TRBJ1-3; the D gene is possibly TRBD1 (6 bases). Trimming removed 9 bases at V and 4 bases at J, with 16 bases between. The germline gives CDR1 MDHEN, CDR2 SYDVKM. There are 14 residues in the CDR3.

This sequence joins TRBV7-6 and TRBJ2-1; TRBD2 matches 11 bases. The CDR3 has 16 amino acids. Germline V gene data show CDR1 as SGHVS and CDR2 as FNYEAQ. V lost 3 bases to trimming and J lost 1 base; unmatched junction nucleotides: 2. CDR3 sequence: CASSFSGRESYNEQFF. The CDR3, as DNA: TGTGCCAGCAGCTTTAGCGGGAGGGAATCCTACAATGAGCAGTTCTTC. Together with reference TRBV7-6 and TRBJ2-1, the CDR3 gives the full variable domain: GAGVSQSPRYKVTKRGQDVALRCDPISGHVSLYWYRQALGQGPEFLTYFNYEAQQDKSGLPNDRFSAERPEGSISTLTIQRTEQRDSAMYRCASSFSGRESYNEQFFGPGTRLTVL.

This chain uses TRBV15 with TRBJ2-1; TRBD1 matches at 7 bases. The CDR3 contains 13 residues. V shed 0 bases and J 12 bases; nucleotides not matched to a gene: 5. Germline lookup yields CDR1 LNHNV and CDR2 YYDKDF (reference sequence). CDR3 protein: CATSRDLYRGQFF. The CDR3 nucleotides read TGTGCCACCAGCAGAGATTTGTACAGGGGGCAGTTCTTC.

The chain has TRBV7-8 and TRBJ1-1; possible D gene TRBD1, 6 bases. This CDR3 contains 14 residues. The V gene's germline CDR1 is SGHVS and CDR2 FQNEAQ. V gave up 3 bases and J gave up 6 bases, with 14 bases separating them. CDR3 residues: CASSFRPQGAEAFF. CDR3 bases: TGTGCCAGCAGCTTTCGTCCACAGGGCGCTGAAGCTTTCTTT.

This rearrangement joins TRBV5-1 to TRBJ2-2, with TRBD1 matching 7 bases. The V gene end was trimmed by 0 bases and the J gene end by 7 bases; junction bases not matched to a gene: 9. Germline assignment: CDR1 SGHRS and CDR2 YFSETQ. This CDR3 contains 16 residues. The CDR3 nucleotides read TGCGCCAGCAGCTTGGGCTCGACAGGGTATATCGGGGAGCTGTTTTTT. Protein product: CASSLGSTGYIGELFF.

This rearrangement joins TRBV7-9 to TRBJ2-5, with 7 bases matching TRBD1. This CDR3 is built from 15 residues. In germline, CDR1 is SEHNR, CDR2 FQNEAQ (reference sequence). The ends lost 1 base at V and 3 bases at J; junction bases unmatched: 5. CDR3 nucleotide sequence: TGTGCCAGCAGCTTAGACTTAGGGGGCAAAGAGACCCAGTACTTC. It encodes CASSLDLGGKETQYF.

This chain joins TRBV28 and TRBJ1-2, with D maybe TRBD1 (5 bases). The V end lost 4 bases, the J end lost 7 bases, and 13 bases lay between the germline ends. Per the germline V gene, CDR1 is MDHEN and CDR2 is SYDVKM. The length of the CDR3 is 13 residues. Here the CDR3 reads CASSSPGGGGYTF. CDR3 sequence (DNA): TGTGCCAGCAGTTCCCCCGGGGGGGGTGGCTACACCTTC.

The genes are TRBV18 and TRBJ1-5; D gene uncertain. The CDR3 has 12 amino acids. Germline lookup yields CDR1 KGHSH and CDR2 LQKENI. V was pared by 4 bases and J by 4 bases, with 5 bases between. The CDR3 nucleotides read TGTGCCAGCTCACGGGAGAATCAGCCCCAGCATTTT. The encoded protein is CASSRENQPQHF.

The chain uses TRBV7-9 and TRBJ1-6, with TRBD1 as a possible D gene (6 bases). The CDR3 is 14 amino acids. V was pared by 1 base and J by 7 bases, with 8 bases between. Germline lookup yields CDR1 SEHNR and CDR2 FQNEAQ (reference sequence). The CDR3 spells CASSLETGNSPLHF. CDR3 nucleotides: TGTGCCAGCAGCTTAGAAACAGGGAATTCACCCCTCCACTTT.

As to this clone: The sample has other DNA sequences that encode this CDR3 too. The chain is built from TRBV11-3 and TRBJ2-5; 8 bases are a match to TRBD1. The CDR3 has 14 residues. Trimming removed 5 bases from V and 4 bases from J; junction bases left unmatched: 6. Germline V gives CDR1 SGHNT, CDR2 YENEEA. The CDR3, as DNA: TGTGCCAGCAGCCTTAGACAGGGGTCAGAGACCCAGTACTTC. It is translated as CASSLRQGSETQYF.

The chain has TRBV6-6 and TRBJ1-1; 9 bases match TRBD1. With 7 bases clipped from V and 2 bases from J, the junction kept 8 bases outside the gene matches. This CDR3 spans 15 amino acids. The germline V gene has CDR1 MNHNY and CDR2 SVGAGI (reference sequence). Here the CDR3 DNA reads TGTGCCAGCAAACCCCGGGACAGGGTCAACACTGAAGCTTTCTTT. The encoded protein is CASKPRDRVNTEAFF.

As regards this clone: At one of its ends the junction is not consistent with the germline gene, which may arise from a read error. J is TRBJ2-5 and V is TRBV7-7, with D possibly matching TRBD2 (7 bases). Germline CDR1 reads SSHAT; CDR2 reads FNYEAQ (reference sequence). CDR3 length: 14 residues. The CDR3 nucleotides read TGTGCTAGCAGCTTACAGGGACTACTGGAGACCCAGTACTTC. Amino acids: CASSLQGLLETQYF.